Below, 25 T cell receptor beta chains from the same sample are listed, as sequenced in a study of shared clonotypes between healthy human individuals. Sequencing used immunoSEQ multiplex PCR; TCRdb keeps in-frame clones, though not all of them. The profile shows around 1.1 million clones, approximately 80% of them singletons. Material for sequencing was memory CD4+ T cells from PBMCs. Described subset: CD45RA-negative fraction. The receptors come from a man between 18 and 35 years old in good health. Some clones in this sample may be carry-over from other donors' samples.

This clone has just a few counts. The gene calls are TRBV28 and TRBJ1-1; possible D gene TRBD1, 6 bases. The CDR3 consists of 14 residues. In germline, CDR1 is MDHEN, CDR2 SYDVKM. Trimming stripped 10 bases from V and 0 bases from J, with 15 bases between. The CDR3 coding sequence is TGTGCCATCGTTACAGGACAGATGAACACTGAAGCTTTCTTT. It specifies CAIVTGQMNTEAFF.

A word on this clone: A far larger clone differs by one base, so this is likely a read error. The V call is TRBV11-2, the J call TRBJ1-3; perhaps TRBD1 as D (6 bases). Germline CDR1 reads SGHAT; CDR2 reads FQNNGV. The CDR3 contains 14 residues. V dropped 5 bases and J dropped 0 bases, with 8 bases sitting between them. This chain's CDR3 is CASSPDSSGNTIYF. Here the CDR3 DNA reads TGTGCCAGCAGCCCGGACAGCTCTGGAAACACCATATATTTT.

This clone appeared a few times. The CDR3 loop is CSASGTGEAFF. The CDR3 DNA sequence: TGCAGTGCTAGTGGGACAGGGGAAGCTTTCTTT. The rearrangement links TRBV20-1 to TRBJ1-1; 9 bases match TRBD1. The germline CDR1 and CDR2 sequences are DFQATT and SNEGSKA (reference sequence). The CDR3 extends over 11 amino acids. V lost 3 bases, J lost 8 bases, and 1 base stayed unmatched.

This clone was recorded a few times. This chain connects TRBV7-2 to TRBJ2-1; weak D call: TRBD2 (6 bases). The V and J ends lost 5 bases and 4 bases respectively, with 12 bases between them. This CDR3 spans 14 amino acids. In germline, CDR1 is SGHTA, CDR2 FQGNSA. The CDR3 protein is CASSRRGIYNEQFF. For the CDR3, the DNA is TGTGCCAGCAGCCGGCGGGGAATATACAATGAGCAGTTCTTC. Full variable domain (remainder filled in from reference TRBV7-2 and TRBJ2-1): GAGVSQSPSNKVTEKGKDVELRCDPISGHTALYWYRQSLGQGLEFLIYFQGNSAPDKSGLPSDRFSAERTGGSVSTLTIQRTQQEDSAVYLCASSRRGIYNEQFFGPGTRLTVL.

A word on this clone: This may be a read error, as it is one base from a much larger clone. The same CDR3 can be traced to other DNA sequences in this sample. V and J are TRBV15 and TRBJ1-2; D is unclear. The CDR3 has 12 residues. V lost 0 bases and J lost 5, with 4 bases in between. The germline V gene encodes CDR1 LNHNV and CDR2 YYDKDF (reference sequence). The CDR3: CATSREGYGYTF. Written as DNA, the CDR3 is TGTGCCACCAGCAGAGAAGGGTATGGCTACACCTTC.

The chain links TRBV2 to TRBJ1-3; TRBD1 agrees at 9 bases. The CDR3 loop spans 16 amino acids. Germline V gene data show CDR1 as SNHLY and CDR2 as FYNNEI. Trimming at V came to 4 bases and at J to 4 bases, leaving 8 bases not matched to a gene. The CDR3 nucleotides read TGTGCCAGCAGTGCCGGGACAGGGTCAACGGGAAACACCATATATTTT. Protein: CASSAGTGSTGNTIYF.

The chain has TRBV7-6 and TRBJ2-3; no definite D call. CDR3 length equals 14 residues. In germline, CDR1 is SGHVS, CDR2 FNYEAQ. V was cut by 1 base and J by 5 bases, with 10 bases left in between. The DNA of the CDR3 is TGTGCCAGCAGCTTAGTGGGGTCAGGAGATACGCAGTATTTT. It encodes CASSLVGSGDTQYF.

The rearrangement links TRBV9 to TRBJ2-4, with TRBD1 as a possible D gene (6 bases). The V end lost 0 bases, the J end lost 1 base, and 11 bases lay between the germline ends. CDR3 length equals 16 residues. CDR1 and CDR2 (germline): SGDLS, YYNGEE. The CDR3 DNA sequence: TGTGCCAGCAGCGTAGTGGACAGTGGGGCCAAAAACATTCAGTACTTC. This encodes CASSVVDSGAKNIQYF.

The rearrangement uses TRBV7-9 and TRBJ2-2; tentative D call: TRBD2 (6 bases). Germline assignment: CDR1 SEHNR and CDR2 FQNEAQ (reference sequence). Deletions cut 5 bases from V and 6 bases from J, with 19 bases between. The CDR3 totals 16 residues. The CDR3 nucleotides are TGTGCCAGCAGCCCCAGGGCGGAGGGGCGGGCCGGGGAGCTGTTTTTT. It yields the protein CASSPRAEGRAGELFF.

The chain links TRBV27 to TRBJ2-7; 9 positions match TRBD2. Germline V gene lookup returns CDR1 MNHEY and CDR2 SMNVEV (reference sequence). This CDR3 is built from 16 residues. The J segment lost 3 bases and the V segment lost 7 bases, leaving 13 bases of the junction unmatched. In DNA, the CDR3 is TGTGCCAGCAAGGTGTTCGGGGCGGGGGGGTTCTACGAGCAGTACTTC. Amino acid sequence: CASKVFGAGGFYEQYF.

This chain links TRBV2 with TRBJ2-1; 13 bases align to TRBD2. The CDR3 covers 16 residues. Germline V gene data show CDR1 as SNHLY and CDR2 as FYNNEI. J was trimmed by 4 bases and V by 6 bases; bases with no gene match: 6. The DNA of the CDR3 is TGTGCCAGCAGGCCCACTAGCGGGAGGGAATACAATGAGCAGTTCTTC. Translation gives CASRPTSGREYNEQFF.

This chain joins TRBV5-1 and TRBJ2-3, with a weak D call TRBD1 (6 bases). Germline values: CDR1 SGHRS, CDR2 YFSETQ. This CDR3 is 14 amino acids long. Trimming took 1 base from V and 6 from J, leaving 12 bases between them. For the CDR3, the DNA is TGCGCCAGCAGCTTGTTAGGGGGAAGGGATACGCAGTATTTT. Protein: CASSLLGGRDTQYF.

With respect to this clone: This likely reflects a read error, since a far larger clone is one base away. The V and J genes are TRBV6-5 and TRBJ2-5; possibly TRBD1 or TRBD2 for D (7 bases each). Germline-derived CDR1 and CDR2 are MNHEY and SVGAGI. The CDR3 length is 15 residues. Deletions cut 0 bases from V and 13 bases from J, with 21 bases between. The CDR3 is CASSYSPQGGYERYF. In nucleotides, the CDR3 is TGTGCCAGCAGTTACTCGCCCCAGGGGGGGTACGAGCGGTACTTC.

In its sample, this clone was seen a few times. The same CDR3 can be traced to other DNA sequences in this sample. V gene TRBV5-1 combines with J gene TRBJ2-3; D may correspond to TRBD1 or TRBD2 (6 bases each). Trimming took off 6 bases at V and 0 bases at J, with 11 bases between the two ends. The CDR3 extends over 14 amino acids. The germline CDR1 and CDR2 sequences are SGHRS and YFSETQ. The DNA of the CDR3 is TGCGCCAGCACTCGAGGGGGGAGCACAGATACGCAGTATTTT. Encoded protein: CASTRGGSTDTQYF. Filled out from reference TRBV5-1 and TRBJ2-3, the complete variable domain reads KAGVTQTPRYLIKTRGQQVTLSCSPISGHRSVSWYQQTPGQGLQFLFEYFSETQRNKGNFPGRFSGRQFSNSRSEMNVSTLELGDSALYLCASTRGGSTDTQYFGPGTRLTVL.

V and J are TRBV5-4 and TRBJ2-5; 7 bases line up with TRBD1. From germline, CDR1 is SGHNT and CDR2 YYREEE (reference sequence). Unmatched junction bases numbered 8, after V lost 3 bases and J lost 6 bases. CDR3 size: 14 residues. The CDR3 nucleotides are TGTGCCAGCAGCTCGACAGGGATTTTGAAGACCCAGTACTTC. This gives the protein CASSSTGILKTQYF.

In DNA, the CDR3 is TGTGCCAGCGTGGACAGGGGGATCGGCAATCAGCCCCAGCATTTT. This sequence encodes CASVDRGIGNQPQHF. V gene TRBV19 combines with J gene TRBJ1-5, with TRBD1 matching over 10 bases. The CDR3 contains 15 residues. The germline V gene has CDR1 LNHDA and CDR2 SQIVND (reference sequence). Trimming at V came to 9 bases and at J to 2 bases, leaving 7 bases not matched to a gene.

This chain links TRBV27 with TRBJ1-1, with 7 nucleotides matching TRBD1. CDR1 is MNHEY, CDR2 SMNVEV, per germline (reference sequence). V trimming: 3 bases; J trimming: 0 bases; junction bases outside the gene matches: 7. The CDR3 has 16 amino acids. The CDR3 coding sequence is TGTGCCAGCAGTTTGAGGGGGCCGAGTTTGAACACTGAAGCTTTCTTT. It is translated as CASSLRGPSLNTEAFF.

This clone was picked up one time. This CDR3 is CASSPQATAGYTF. The CDR3 DNA is TGTGCCAGCAGTCCTCAAGCGACAGCTGGCTACACCTTC. V gene TRBV2 combines with J gene TRBJ1-2; weak D call: TRBD1 (5 bases). The V end lost 5 bases, the J end lost 7 bases, and 14 bases lay between the germline ends. From germline, CDR1 is SNHLY and CDR2 FYNNEI. The CDR3 is 13 residues long.

There are many counts of this clone. This sample also contains other DNA sequences that code for the same CDR3. This rearrangement joins TRBV29-1 to TRBJ2-3, with 8 nucleotides matching TRBD2. The CDR3 is made up of 15 amino acids. V shed 6 bases, J shed 0 bases, and the junction held 8 bases outside the gene matches. Germline assignment: CDR1 SQVTM and CDR2 ANQGSEA. The CDR3 DNA is TGCAGCGTGCGTCTTAGCGGGGCTAGCACAGATACGCAGTATTTT. This translates into CSVRLSGASTDTQYF.

The V gene is TRBV11-2, the J gene TRBJ2-1; 7 bases are shared with TRBD2. CDR1 is SGHAT and CDR2 is FQNNGV in the germline V gene. V lost 2 bases, J lost 4 bases, and 8 bases stayed unmatched. The CDR3 length is 16 residues. Here the CDR3 reads CASSLRPQREYNEQFF. CDR3 DNA: TGTGCCAGCAGCTTACGACCCCAGCGGGAATACAATGAGCAGTTCTTC.

This clone was counted a few times. This sequence joins TRBV5-1 and TRBJ1-2; D is perhaps TRBD1 (5 bases). Trimming stripped 4 bases from V and 4 bases from J, with 11 bases between. The germline V gene encodes CDR1 SGHRS and CDR2 YFSETQ. The CDR3 has 13 amino acids. The CDR3 DNA reads as TGCGCCAGCAGCCCTGGTGGGACCTATGGCTACACCTTC. This encodes CASSPGGTYGYTF. Together with reference TRBV5-1 and TRBJ1-2, the CDR3 gives the full variable domain: KAGVTQTPRYLIKTRGQQVTLSCSPISGHRSVSWYQQTPGQGLQFLFEYFSETQRNKGNFPGRFSGRQFSNSRSEMNVSTLELGDSALYLCASSPGGTYGYTFGSGTRLTVV.

The chain couples TRBV5-1 to TRBJ2-5; a possible D gene is TRBD1 (6 bases). The V end was cut by 5 bases, the J end by 1 base, with 9 bases between. The length of the CDR3 is 13 residues. The germline CDR1 and CDR2 sequences are SGHRS and YFSETQ. The CDR3 bases are TGCGCCAGCAGTAACAGGGCCCAAGAGACCCAGTACTTC. Protein: CASSNRAQETQYF.

This clone was seen only once. The chain carries TRBV10-3 and TRBJ2-1; 9 nucleotides line up with TRBD2. Unmatched junction bases numbered 7, after V lost 5 bases and J lost 2 bases. The V gene's germline CDR1 is ENHRY and CDR2 SYGVKD. This CDR3 region has 16 residues. CDR3 nucleotides: TGTGCCATCAGTTTTATAGCGGGAGCTACCTACAATGAGCAGTTCTTC. Translating it yields CAISFIAGATYNEQFF.

V usage is TRBV9 and J usage is TRBJ2-3; D is unresolved. CDR1 SGDLS and CDR2 YYNGEE come from the germline V gene. The CDR3 runs 10 residues. Trimming took 4 bases from V and 3 from J, leaving 0 bases between them. The CDR3 protein is CASSTDTQYF. CDR3 nucleotides: TGTGCCAGCAGCACAGATACGCAGTATTTT.

DNA of the CDR3: TGTGCCAGCGTACTAGAGAGGAAGAACACTGAAGCTTTCTTT. Amino acids: CASVLERKNTEAFF. The chain recombines TRBV2 with TRBJ1-1; no reliable D call. V lost 8 bases and J 1 base, leaving 14 bases between the germline ends. The CDR3 has 14 amino acids. In germline, CDR1 is SNHLY, CDR2 FYNNEI.